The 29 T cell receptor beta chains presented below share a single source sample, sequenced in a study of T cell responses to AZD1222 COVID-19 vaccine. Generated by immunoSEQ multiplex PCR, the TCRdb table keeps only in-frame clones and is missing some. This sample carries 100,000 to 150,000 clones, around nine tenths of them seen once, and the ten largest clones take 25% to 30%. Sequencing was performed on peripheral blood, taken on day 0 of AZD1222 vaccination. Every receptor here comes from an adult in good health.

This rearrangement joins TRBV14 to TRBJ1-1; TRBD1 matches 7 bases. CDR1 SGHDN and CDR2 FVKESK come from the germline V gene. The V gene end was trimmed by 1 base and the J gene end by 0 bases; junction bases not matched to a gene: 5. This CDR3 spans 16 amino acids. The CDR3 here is CASSQGPGGVNTEAFF. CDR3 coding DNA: TGTGCCAGCAGCCAAGGGCCAGGGGGGGTGAACACTGAAGCTTTCTTT.

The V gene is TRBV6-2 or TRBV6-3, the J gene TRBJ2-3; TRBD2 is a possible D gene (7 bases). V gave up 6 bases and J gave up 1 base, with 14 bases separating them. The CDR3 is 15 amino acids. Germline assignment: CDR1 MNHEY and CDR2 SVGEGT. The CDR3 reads CASRPLGGGTDTQYF. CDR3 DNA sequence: TGTGCCAGCAGACCTCTAGGGGGGGGCACAGATACGCAGTATTTT.

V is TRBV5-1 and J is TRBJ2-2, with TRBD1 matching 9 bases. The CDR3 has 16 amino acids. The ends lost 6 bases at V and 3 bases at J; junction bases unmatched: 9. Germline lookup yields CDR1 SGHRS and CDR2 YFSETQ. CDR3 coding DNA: TGCGCCAGCACCGAACAGGGGGCAGTAGACACCGGGGAGCTGTTTTTT. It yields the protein CASTEQGAVDTGELFF.

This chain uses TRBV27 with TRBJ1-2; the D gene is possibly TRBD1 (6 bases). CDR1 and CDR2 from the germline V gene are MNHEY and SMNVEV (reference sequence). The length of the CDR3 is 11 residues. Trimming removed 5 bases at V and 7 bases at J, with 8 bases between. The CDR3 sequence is CASSAGVGYTF. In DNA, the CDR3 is TGTGCCAGCAGTGCAGGGGTTGGCTACACCTTC.

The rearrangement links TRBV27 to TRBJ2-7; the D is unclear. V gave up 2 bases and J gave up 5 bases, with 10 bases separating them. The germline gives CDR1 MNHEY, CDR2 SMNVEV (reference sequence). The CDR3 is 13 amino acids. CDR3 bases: TGTGCCAGCAGTTTACCGGGCAGGAACGAGCAGTACTTC. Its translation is CASSLPGRNEQYF.

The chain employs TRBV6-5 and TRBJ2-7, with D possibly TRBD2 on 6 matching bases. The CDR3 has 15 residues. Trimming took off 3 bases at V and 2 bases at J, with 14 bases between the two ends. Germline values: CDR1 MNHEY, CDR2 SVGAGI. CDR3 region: CASSYTREKTYEQYF. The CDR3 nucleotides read TGTGCCAGCAGTTATACACGGGAGAAGACCTACGAGCAGTACTTC.

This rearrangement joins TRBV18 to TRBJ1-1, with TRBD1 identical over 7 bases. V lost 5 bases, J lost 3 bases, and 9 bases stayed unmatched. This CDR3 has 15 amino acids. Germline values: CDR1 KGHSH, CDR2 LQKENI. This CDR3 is CASSSSNRGDTEAFF. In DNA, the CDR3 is TGTGCCAGCTCATCGTCCAACAGGGGCGACACTGAAGCTTTCTTT.

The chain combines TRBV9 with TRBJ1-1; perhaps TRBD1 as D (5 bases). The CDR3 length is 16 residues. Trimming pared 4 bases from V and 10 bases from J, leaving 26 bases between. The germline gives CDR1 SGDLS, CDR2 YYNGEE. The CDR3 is CASSPEAWPGTRSAFF. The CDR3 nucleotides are TGTGCCAGCAGCCCCGAGGCGTGGCCTGGGACCCGCTCAGCTTTCTTT.

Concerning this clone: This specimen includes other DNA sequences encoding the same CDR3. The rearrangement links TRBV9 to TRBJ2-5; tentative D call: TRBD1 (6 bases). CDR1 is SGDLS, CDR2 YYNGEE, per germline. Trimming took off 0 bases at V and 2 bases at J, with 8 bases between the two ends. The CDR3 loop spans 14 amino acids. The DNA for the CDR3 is TGTGCCAGCAGCGTAGGGGGGCAGCAAGAGACCCAGTACTTC. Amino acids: CASSVGGQQETQYF.

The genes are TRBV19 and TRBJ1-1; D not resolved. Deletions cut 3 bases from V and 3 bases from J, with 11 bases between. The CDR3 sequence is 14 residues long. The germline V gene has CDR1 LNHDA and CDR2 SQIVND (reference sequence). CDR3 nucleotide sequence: TGTGCCAGTAGTATGGGTCTCGGATACACTGAAGCTTTCTTT. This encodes CASSMGLGYTEAFF.

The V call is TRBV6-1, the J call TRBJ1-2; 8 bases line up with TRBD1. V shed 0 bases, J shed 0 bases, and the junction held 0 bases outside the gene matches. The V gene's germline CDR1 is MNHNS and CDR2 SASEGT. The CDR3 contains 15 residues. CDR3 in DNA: TGTGCCAGCAGTGAAGCGGACAGGGCTAACTATGGCTACACCTTC. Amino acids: CASSEADRANYGYTF.

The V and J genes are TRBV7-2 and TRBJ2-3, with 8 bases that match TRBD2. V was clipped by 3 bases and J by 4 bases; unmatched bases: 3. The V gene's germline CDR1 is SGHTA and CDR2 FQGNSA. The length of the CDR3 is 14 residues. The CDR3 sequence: CASSFGTSADTQYF. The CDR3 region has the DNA TGTGCCAGCAGCTTTGGGACTAGTGCAGATACGCAGTATTTT.

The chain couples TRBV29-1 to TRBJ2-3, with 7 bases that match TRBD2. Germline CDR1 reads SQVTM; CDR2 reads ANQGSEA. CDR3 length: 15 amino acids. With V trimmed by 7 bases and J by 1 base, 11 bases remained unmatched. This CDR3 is CSGVLEGGGTDTQYF. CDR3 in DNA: TGCAGCGGGGTTCTGGAGGGAGGGGGCACAGATACGCAGTATTTT.

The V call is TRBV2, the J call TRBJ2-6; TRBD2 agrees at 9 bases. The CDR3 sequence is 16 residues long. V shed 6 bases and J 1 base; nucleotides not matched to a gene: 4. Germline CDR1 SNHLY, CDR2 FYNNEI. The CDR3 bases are TGTGCCAGCAGCGGACTAGCGACTTCTGGGGCCAACGTCCTGACTTTC. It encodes CASSGLATSGANVLTF.

The CDR3 protein is CASSQVVGTGYGYTF. Here the CDR3 DNA reads TGCGCCAGCAGCCAAGTAGTTGGGACAGGGTATGGCTACACCTTC. This chain uses TRBV4-3 with TRBJ1-2, with 9 bases that match TRBD1. The CDR3 contains 15 residues. Trimming removed 1 base from V and 5 bases from J; junction bases left unmatched: 5. Germline V gene sequence: CDR1 LGHNA, CDR2 YSLEER.

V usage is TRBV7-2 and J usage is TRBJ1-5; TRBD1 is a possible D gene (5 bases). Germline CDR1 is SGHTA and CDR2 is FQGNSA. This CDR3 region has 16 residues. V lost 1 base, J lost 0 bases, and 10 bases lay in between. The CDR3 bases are TGTGCCAGCAGCTTAGGCGGGGACCTTAGCAATCAGCCCCAGCATTTT. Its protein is CASSLGGDLSNQPQHF.

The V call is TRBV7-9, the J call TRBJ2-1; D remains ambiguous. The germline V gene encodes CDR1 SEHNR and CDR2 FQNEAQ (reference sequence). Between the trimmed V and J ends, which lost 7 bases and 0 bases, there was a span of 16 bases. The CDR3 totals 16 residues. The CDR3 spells CASMPTDINSYNEQFF. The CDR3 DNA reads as TGTGCCAGCATGCCCACCGACATAAACTCCTACAATGAGCAGTTCTTC.

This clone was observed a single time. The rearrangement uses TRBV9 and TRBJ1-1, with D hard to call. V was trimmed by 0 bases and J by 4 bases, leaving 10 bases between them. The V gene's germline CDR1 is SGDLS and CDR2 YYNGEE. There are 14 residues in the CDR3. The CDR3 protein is CASSVATTATEAFF. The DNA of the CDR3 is TGTGCCAGCAGCGTAGCTACCACGGCCACTGAAGCTTTCTTT.

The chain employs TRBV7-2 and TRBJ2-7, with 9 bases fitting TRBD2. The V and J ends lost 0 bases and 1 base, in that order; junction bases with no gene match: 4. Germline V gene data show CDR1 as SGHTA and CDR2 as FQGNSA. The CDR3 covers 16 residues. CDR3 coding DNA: TGTGCCAGCAGCTTAGCCGGGACTAGCAATTCCTACGAGCAGTACTTC. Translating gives CASSLAGTSNSYEQYF.

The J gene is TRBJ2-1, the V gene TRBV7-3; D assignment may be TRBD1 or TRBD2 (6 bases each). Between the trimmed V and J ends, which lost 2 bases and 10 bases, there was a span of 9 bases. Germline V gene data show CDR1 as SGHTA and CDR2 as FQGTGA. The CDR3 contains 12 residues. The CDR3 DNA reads TGTGCCAGCAGCTTAGAGGGGGGAGAGCAGTTCTTC. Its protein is CASSLEGGEQFF.

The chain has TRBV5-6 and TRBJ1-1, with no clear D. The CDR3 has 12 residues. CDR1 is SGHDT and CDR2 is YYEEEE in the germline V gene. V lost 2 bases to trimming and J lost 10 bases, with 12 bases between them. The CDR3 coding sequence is TGTGCCAGCAGCTTAACAGAGGAAGTAGCTTTCTTT. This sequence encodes CASSLTEEVAFF.

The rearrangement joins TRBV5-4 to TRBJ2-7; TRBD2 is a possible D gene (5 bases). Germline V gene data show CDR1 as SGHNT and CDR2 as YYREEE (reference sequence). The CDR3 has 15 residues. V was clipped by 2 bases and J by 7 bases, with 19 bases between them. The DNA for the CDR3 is TGTGCCAGCAGCTTTGGGAAGACTACCCCGGGAGAGCAGTACTTC. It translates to CASSFGKTTPGEQYF.

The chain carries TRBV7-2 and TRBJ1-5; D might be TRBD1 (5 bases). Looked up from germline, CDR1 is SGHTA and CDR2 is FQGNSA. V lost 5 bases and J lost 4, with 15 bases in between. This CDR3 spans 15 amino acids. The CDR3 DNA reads TGTGCCAGCAGCGCAACCCAGGGCTTAAATCAGCCCCAGCATTTT. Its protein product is CASSATQGLNQPQHF.

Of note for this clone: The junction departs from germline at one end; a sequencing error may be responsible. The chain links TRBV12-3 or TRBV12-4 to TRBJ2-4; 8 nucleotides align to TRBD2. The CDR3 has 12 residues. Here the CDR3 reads CASSFSSGGEWF. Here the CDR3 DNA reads TGTGCCAGCAGTTTCAGCAGCGGGGGAGAGTGGTTC.

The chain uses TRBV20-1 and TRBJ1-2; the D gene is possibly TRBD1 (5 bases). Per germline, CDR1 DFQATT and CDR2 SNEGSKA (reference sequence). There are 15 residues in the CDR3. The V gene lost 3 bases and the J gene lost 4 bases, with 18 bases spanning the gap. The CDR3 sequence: CSASEAGSRGYGYTF. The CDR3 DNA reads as TGCAGTGCTAGTGAAGCAGGGTCTCGGGGCTATGGCTACACCTTC.

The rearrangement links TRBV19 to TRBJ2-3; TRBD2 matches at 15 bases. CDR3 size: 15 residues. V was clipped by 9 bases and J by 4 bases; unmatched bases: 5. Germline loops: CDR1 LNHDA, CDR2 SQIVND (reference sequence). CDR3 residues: CASGGLAGGADTQYF. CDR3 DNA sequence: TGTGCCAGCGGGGGACTAGCGGGAGGAGCAGATACGCAGTATTTT.

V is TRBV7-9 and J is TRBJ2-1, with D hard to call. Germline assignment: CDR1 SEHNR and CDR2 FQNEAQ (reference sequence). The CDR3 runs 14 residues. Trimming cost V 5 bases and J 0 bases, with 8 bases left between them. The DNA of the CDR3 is TGTGCCAGCAGCCCCGGAGTCTCCTACAATGAGCAGTTCTTC. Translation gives CASSPGVSYNEQFF.

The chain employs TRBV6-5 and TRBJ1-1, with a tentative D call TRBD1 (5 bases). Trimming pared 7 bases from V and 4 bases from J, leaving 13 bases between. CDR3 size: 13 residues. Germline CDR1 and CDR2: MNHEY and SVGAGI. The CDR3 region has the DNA TGTGCCAGCAAACCTCCCCAGGGCACTGAAGCTTTCTTT. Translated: CASKPPQGTEAFF.

The CDR3 reads CASSQEQRGAYNEQFF. In nucleotides, the CDR3 is TGTGCCAGCAGCCAAGAGCAGCGGGGGGCCTACAATGAGCAGTTCTTC. The V call is TRBV4-2, the J call TRBJ2-1; 9 nucleotides match TRBD2. The CDR3 runs 16 residues. The J segment lost 2 bases and the V segment lost 0 bases, leaving 2 bases of the junction unmatched. Per the germline V gene, CDR1 is LGHNA and CDR2 is YNFKEQ.